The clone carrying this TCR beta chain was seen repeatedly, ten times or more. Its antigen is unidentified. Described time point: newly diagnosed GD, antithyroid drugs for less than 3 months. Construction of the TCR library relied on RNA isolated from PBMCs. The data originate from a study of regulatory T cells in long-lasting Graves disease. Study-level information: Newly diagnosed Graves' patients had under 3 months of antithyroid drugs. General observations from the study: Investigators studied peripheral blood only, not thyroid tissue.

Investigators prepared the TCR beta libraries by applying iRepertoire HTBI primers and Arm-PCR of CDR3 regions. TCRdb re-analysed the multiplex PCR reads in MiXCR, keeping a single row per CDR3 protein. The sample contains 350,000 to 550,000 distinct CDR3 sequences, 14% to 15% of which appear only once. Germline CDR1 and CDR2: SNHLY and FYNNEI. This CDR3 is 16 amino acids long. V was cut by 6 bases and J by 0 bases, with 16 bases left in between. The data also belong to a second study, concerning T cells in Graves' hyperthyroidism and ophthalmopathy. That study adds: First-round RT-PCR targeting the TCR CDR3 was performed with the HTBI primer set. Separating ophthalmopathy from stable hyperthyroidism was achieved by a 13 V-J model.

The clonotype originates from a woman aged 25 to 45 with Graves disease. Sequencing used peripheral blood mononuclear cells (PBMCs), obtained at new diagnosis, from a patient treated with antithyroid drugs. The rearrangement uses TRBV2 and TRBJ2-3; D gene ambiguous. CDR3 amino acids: CASRVFTSSSTDTQYF. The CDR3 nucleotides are TGTGCCAGCAGGGTCTTTACAAGTTCTAGCACAGATACGCAGTATTTT.